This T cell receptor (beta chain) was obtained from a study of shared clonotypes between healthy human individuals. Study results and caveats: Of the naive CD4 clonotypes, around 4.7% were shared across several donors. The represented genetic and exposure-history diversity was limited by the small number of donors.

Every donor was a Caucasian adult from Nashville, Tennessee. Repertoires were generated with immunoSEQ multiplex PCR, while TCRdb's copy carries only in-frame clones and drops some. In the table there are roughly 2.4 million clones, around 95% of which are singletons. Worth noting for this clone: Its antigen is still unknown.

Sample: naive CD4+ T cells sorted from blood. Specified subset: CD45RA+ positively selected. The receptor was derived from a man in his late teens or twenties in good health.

CDR3 coding DNA: TGTGCCATCAGTTTCGGGGGGTCCGGGGAGCTGTTTTTT. This codes for CAISFGGSGELFF. This chain links TRBV10-3 with TRBJ2-2; 7 nucleotides align to TRBD2. CDR3 length: 13 residues. V shed 5 bases and J 6 bases; nucleotides not matched to a gene: 3. Looked up from germline, CDR1 is ENHRY and CDR2 is SYGVKD.